A selection of T cell receptor beta chains follows, all from one sample in a study of T-cell reconstitution after alpha-beta-depleted transplantation in children. TCRdb re-derived calls from the PCR reads in MiXCR, one entry per CDR3 protein. The sample has about 230,000 distinct CDR3 sequences, more than 7.5% seen once. The source material was PBMCs from the stem cell graft donor, sampled from the stem cell graft. The receptors were sampled from a human donor who donated a stem cell graft to a child with SCID. Both conserved end residues are part of each CDR3. A D gene is named only where the DNA matches it firmly. The size field is filled for only some rows; it gives once, few, many or a size class.

D gene	V gene	J gene	clone size	CDR3 DNA	CDR3 protein
TRBD1	TRBV5-6	TRBJ1-1	many	TGTGCCAGCAGCCCCCGGGACAGGGGAACGAACACTGAAGCTTTCTTT	CASSPRDRGTNTEAFF
NA	TRBV3-1	TRBJ1-1	NA	TGTGCCAGCAGCCACACCCGGGGCACTGAAGCTTTCTTT	CASSHTRGTEAFF
NA	TRBV5-1	TRBJ2-3	many	TGCGCCAGCAGCCTGCAGGTTACAGATACGCAGTATTTT	CASSLQVTDTQYF
TRBD1	TRBV7-9	TRBJ1-1	many	TGTGCCAGCAGCTCTGGCCGCCTAGACAGGGGTGTTGAAGCTTTCTTT	CASSSGRLDRGVEAFF
TRBD1	TRBV5-1	TRBJ1-4	many	TGCGCCAGCAGCTTCCAGGGGGCCGATGAAAAACTGTTTTTT	CASSFQGADEKLFF
NA	TRBV7-2	TRBJ1-4	many	TGTGCCAGCAGCTTAGTACCGGTCGGGCTGGAAGAAAAACTGTTTTTT	CASSLVPVGLEEKLFF
TRBD1	TRBV20-1	TRBJ1-2	many	TGCAGTGCTAGAGATCCCCGGGACAGGGGGCGAGGCTACACCTTC	CSARDPRDRGRGYTF
NA	TRBV24-1	TRBJ1-5	NA	TGTGCCACCGCTGACGGGAGTTTCAATCAGCCCCAGCATTTT	CATADGSFNQPQHF
NA	TRBV7-6	TRBJ1-6	many	TGTGCCAGCAGCTTAGCGGCCGGGGATAATTCACCCCTCCACTTT	CASSLAAGDNSPLHF
NA	TRBV12-3/TRBV12-4	TRBJ1-5	many	TGTGCCAGCAGTAAACAGGGACAGCCCCAGCATTTT	CASSKQGQPQHF
NA	TRBV12-3/TRBV12-4	TRBJ1-2	many	TGTGCCAGCAGTTTAAATTCCGGGGTGCGAGGCTACACCTTC	CASSLNSGVRGYTF
NA	TRBV14	TRBJ2-1	NA	TGTGCCAGCAGCCAAGTCAAATTTAGGACGGCCTACAATGAGCAGTTCTTC	CASSQVKFRTAYNEQFF